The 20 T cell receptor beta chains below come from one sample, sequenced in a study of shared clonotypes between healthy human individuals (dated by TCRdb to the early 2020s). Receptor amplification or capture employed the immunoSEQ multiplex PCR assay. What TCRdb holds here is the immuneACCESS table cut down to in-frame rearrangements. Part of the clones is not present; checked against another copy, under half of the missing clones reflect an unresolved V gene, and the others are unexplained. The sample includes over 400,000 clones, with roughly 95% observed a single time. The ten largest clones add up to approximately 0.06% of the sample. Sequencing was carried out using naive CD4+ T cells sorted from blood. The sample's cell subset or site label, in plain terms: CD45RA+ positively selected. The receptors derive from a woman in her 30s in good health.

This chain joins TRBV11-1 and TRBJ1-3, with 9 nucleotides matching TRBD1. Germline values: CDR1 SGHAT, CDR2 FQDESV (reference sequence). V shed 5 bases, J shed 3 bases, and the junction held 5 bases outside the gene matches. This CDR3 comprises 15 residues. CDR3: CASSEGTGNGNTIYF. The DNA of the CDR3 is TGTGCCAGCAGCGAGGGGACAGGGAATGGAAACACCATATATTTT.

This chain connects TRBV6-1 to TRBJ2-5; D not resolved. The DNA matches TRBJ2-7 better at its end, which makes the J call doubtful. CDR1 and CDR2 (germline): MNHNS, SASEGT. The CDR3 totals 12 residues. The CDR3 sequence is CASSDAGYEQYF. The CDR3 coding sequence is TGTGCCAGCAGTGATGCTGGCTACGAGCAGTACTTC.

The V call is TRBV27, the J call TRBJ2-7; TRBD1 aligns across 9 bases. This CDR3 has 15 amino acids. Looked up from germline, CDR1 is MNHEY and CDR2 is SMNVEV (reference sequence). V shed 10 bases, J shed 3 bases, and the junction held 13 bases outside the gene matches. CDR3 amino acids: CATRRTGTGLYEQYF. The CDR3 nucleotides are TGTGCCACCAGACGGACCGGGACAGGGCTCTACGAGCAGTACTTC.

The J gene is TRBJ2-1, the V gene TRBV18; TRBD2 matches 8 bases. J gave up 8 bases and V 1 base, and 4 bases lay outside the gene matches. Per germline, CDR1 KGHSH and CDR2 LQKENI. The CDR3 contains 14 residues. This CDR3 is CASSPRGRSDEQFF. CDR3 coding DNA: TGTGCCAGCTCACCACGCGGGAGGTCGGATGAGCAGTTCTTC.

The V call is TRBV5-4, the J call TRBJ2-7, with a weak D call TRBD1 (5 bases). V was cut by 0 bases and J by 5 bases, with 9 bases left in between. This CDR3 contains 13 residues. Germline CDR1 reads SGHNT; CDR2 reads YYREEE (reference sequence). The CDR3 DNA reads TGTGCCAGCAGCTTGGCAGGGCGCCACGAGCAGTACTTC. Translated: CASSLAGRHEQYF.

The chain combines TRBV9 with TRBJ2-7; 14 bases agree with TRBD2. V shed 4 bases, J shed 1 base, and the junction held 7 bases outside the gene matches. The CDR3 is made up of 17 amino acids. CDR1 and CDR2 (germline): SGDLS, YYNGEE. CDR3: CASSPGTSGSRSYEQYF. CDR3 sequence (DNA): TGTGCCAGCAGCCCCGGGACTAGCGGGAGTCGATCCTACGAGCAGTACTTC.

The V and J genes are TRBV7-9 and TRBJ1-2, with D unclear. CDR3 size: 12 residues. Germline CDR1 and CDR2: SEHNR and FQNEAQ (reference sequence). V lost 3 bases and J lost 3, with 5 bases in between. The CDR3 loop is CASSFDDYGYTF. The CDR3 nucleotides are TGTGCCAGCAGCTTCGATGACTATGGCTACACCTTC. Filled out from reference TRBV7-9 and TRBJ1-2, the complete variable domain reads DTGVSQNPRHKITKRGQNVTFRCDPISEHNRLYWYRQTLGQGPEFLTYFQNEAQLEKSRLLSDRFSAERPKGSFSTLEIQRTEQGDSAMYLCASSFDDYGYTFGSGTRLTVV.

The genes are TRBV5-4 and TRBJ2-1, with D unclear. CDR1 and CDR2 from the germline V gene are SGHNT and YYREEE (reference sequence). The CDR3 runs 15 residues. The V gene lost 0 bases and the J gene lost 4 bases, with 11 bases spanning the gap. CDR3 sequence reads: CASSLESDLYNEQFF. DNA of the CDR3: TGTGCCAGCAGCTTGGAGTCTGATCTTTACAATGAGCAGTTCTTC.

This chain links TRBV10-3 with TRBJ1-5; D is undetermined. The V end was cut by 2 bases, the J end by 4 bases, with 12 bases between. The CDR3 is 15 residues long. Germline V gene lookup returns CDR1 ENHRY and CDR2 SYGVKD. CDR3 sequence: CAISEGQAKNQPQHF. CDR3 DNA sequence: TGTGCCATCAGTGAGGGTCAGGCAAAGAATCAGCCCCAGCATTTT.

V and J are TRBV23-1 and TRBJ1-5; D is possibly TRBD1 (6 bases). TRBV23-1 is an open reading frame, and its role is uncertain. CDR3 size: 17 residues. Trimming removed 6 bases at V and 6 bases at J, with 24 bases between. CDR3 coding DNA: TGCGCCAGCAGCCGCCGGGGGGCCAGGGGATTGGGTCAGCCCCAGCATTTT. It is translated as CASSRRGARGLGQPQHF.

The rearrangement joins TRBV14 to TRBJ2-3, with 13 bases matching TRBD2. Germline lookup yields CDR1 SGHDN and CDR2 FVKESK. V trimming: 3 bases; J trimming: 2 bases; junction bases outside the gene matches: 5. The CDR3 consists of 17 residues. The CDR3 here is CASSQPGLAGFTDTQYF. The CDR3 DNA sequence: TGTGCCAGCAGCCAGCCGGGACTAGCGGGATTCACAGATACGCAGTATTTT. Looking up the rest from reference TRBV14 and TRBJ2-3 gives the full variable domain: EAGVTQFPSHSVIEKGQTVTLRCDPISGHDNLYWYRRVMGKEIKFLLHFVKESKQDESGMPNNRFLAERTGGTYSTLKVQPAELEDSGVYFCASSQPGLAGFTDTQYFGPGTRLTVL.

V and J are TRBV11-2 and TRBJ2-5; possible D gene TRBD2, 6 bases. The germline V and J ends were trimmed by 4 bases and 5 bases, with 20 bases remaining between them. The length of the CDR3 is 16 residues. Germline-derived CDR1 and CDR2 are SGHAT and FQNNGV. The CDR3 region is CASSSTYSGSAETQYF. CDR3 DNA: TGTGCCAGCAGCTCGACATATAGCGGCTCGGCGGAGACCCAGTACTTC.

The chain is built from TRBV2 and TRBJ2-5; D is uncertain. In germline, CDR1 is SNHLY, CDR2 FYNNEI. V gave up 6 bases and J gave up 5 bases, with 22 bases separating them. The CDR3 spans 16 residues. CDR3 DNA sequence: TGTGCCAGCAGGCCCGAAATTTCTGCCCTTGGGGAGACCCAGTACTTC. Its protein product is CASRPEISALGETQYF. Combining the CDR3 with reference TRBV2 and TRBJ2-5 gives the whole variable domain EPEVTQTPSHQVTQMGQEVILRCVPISNHLYFYWYRQILGQKVEFLVSFYNNEISEKSEIFDDQFSVERPDGSNFTLKIRSTKLEDSAMYFCASRPEISALGETQYFGPGTRLLVL.

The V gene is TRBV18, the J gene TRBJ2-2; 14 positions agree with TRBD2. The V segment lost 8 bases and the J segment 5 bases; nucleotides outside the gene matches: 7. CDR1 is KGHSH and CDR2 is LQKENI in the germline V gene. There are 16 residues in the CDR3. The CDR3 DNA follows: TGTGCCAGCGAGACTAGCGGGAGGGCACCTACCGGGGAGCTGTTTTTT. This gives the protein CASETSGRAPTGELFF.

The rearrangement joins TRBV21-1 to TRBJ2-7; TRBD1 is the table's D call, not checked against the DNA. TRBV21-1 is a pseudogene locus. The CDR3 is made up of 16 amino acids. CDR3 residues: CASSKGCQSSPYEQYF. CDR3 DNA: TGTGCCAGCAGCAAAGGTTGTCAGTCATCTCCCTACGAGCAGTACTTC.

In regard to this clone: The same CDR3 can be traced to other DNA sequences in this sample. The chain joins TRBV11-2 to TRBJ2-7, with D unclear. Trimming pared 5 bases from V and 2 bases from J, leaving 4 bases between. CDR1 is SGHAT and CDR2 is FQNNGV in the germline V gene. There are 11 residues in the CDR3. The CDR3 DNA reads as TGTGCCAGCAGCCGAGCCTACGAGCAGTACTTC. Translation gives CASSRAYEQYF.

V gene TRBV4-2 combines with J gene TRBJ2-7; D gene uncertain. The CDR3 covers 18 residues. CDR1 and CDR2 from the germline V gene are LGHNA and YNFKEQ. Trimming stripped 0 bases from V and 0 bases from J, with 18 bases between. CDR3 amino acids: CASSQDGPLGGSSYEQYF. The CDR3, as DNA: TGTGCCAGCAGCCAAGATGGCCCTCTTGGCGGAAGCTCCTACGAGCAGTACTTC.

CDR3 loop: CASSDTGFEQYF. The CDR3 bases are TGTGCCAGCAGTGATACGGGGTTCGAGCAGTACTTC. This chain uses TRBV2 with TRBJ2-7; possible D gene TRBD2, 5 bases. The CDR3 runs 12 residues. The germline gives CDR1 SNHLY, CDR2 FYNNEI. Trimming removed 3 bases from V and 6 bases from J, with 9 bases in between.

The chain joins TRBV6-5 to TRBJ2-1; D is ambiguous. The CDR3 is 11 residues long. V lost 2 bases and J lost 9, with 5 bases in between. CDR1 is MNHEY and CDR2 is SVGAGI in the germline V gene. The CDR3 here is CASSYPGEQFF. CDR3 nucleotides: TGTGCCAGCAGTTACCCCGGTGAGCAGTTCTTC.

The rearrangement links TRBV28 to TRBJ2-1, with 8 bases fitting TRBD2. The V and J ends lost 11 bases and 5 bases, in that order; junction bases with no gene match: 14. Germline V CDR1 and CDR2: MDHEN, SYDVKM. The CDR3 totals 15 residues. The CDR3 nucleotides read TGTGCCGCCACCTCTGGAGGACTAGCCCACAATGAGCAGTTCTTC. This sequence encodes CAATSGGLAHNEQFF.